A selection of T cell receptor beta chains follows, all from one sample in a study of T cells expressing NK-cell markers. TCRdb re-called the 5' RACE reads and shows each CDR3 protein once, DNA omitted. The record lists about 400,000 distinct CDR3 sequences, of which the ten most abundant hold 9.5% to 12%. Sequenced: blood T cells: a sorted CD56 or NKG2C T cell subset, CD4+ or CD8+ T cells, or bulk PBMC T cells (not recorded which). All receptors derive from a woman aged 50 to 60 in good health. Both conserved end residues are part of each CDR3. Each record gives: J gene, V gene, CDR3 protein.

TRBJ2-3	TRBV12-3/TRBV12-4	CASSLVSGPLGSDTQYF
TRBJ2-7	TRBV28	CASRQTGKGYEQYF
TRBJ2-1	TRBV7-3	CASSLMLAGELSEQFF
TRBJ1-2	TRBV30	CAWSVRPQDGYTF
TRBJ1-1	TRBV30	CAWGGFGRYTEAFF
TRBJ2-5	TRBV9	CASSVVGLAGTETQYF
TRBJ2-3	TRBV5-1	CASSLSSGEVYF
TRBJ2-1	TRBV2	CASSEALLAGVDNEQFF
TRBJ2-4	TRBV21-1	CAEIRGAAKNIQYF
TRBJ2-1	TRBV29-1	CSVEAIDPMDEQFF
TRBJ2-5	TRBV4-1	CASSQSPGQETQYF
TRBJ2-2	TRBV19	CASCVWAGTGTGELFF
TRBJ1-2	TRBV6-4	CASSVSQGASGHGYTF
TRBJ1-3	TRBV7-2	CASSFPGNTIYF
TRBJ2-5	TRBV6-5	CASSYWRGSGETQYF
TRBJ1-1	TRBV3-1	CASSHSGKNTEAFF
TRBJ2-6	TRBV4-1	CASSQTGAGANVLTF
TRBJ2-2	TRBV3-1	CASSQGISNTGELFF
TRBJ2-3	TRBV11-2	CASSLGSPGPSGGDTDTQYF
TRBJ1-5	TRBV12-5	CASGLGQGAQPQHF
TRBJ2-5	TRBV7-8	CASSLLGTPGEETQYF
TRBJ2-5	TRBV18	CASSPGNRQETQYF
TRBJ1-1	TRBV6-5	CASSYSGQGAEAFF
TRBJ2-3	TRBV28	CATETFTDTQYF
TRBJ2-5	TRBV5-1	CASRTDREGWETQYF
TRBJ2-7	TRBV4-2	CASSRGRGGYEQYF
TRBJ2-7	TRBV7-3	CASSLTSGRSYEQYF
TRBJ2-7	TRBV29-1	CSVDLPTGGLSSYEQYF
TRBJ1-1	TRBV24-1	CATSDLRSGEAFF
TRBJ1-5	TRBV15	CATSRDLPRGEPQHF
TRBJ2-1	TRBV5-1	CASSTESPFYNEQFF
TRBJ1-1	TRBV9	CASSVTGLEAAFF
TRBJ2-3	TRBV24-1	CATSVPLAFGGDTQYF
TRBJ2-1	TRBV4-2	CASGIAGGPDNEQFF
TRBJ2-2	TRBV5-1	CASSLGPGQGFSGELFF
TRBJ2-4	TRBV20-1	CSARSLLGKNIQYF
TRBJ2-7	TRBV11-3	CASSTGLEGYEQYF
TRBJ2-1	TRBV7-9	CASSLARAGGAYNEQFF
TRBJ2-7	TRBV4-1	CASSPPTASQSYEQYF
TRBJ1-2	TRBV29-1	CSVVGRENYGYTF
TRBJ2-1	TRBV4-2	CASSQDRTIPEQFF
TRBJ1-1	TRBV12-3/TRBV12-4	CASSQGIGTEAFF
TRBJ2-7	TRBV12-3/TRBV12-4	CASSWGEFGEQYF
TRBJ1-2	TRBV20-1	CSVPGRDRSGGYTF
TRBJ2-2	TRBV3-1	CASSLTSGRFPGELFF
TRBJ2-7	TRBV2	CASNGEDRQYF
TRBJ1-5	TRBV7-2	CASSRPGGVQGQPQHF
TRBJ1-1	TRBV5-1	CASSLGGVGPTEAFF
TRBJ1-1	TRBV6-2/TRBV6-3	CASSYSGQGARARGPTEAFF
TRBJ2-1	TRBV7-2	CASSLSGLAGVQEGEQFF
TRBJ2-1	TRBV5-1	CASSLATDGWGNEQFF
TRBJ2-1	TRBV7-2	CASSLRGARSYNEQFF
TRBJ2-7	TRBV12-3/TRBV12-4	CASSPLGEGVYEQYF